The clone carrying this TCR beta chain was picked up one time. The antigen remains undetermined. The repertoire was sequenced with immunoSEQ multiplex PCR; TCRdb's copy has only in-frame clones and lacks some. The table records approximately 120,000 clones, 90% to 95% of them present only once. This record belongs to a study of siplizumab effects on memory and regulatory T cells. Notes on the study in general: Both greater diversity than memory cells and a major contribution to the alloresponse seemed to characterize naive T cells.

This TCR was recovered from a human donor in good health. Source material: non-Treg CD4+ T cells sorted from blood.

CDR3: CASSLVRGTEQFF. Written as DNA, the CDR3 is TGTGCCAGCAGCTTAGTAAGAGGGACTGAGCAGTTCTTC. V and J are TRBV7-7 and TRBJ2-1; D is possibly TRBD1 or TRBD2 (5 bases each). Germline V gene data show CDR1 as SSHAT and CDR2 as FNYEAQ (reference sequence). The CDR3 length is 13 residues. V was cut by 1 base and J by 9 bases, with 10 bases left in between.